The 14 T cell receptor beta chains below come from one sample, sequenced in a study of blood T cell repertoires in COVID-19. Clones were read by immunoSEQ multiplex PCR, and TCRdb kept only the in-frame ones, dropping some. The table shows about 130,000 clones, with 90% occurring only once. The sample comprised peripheral blood. The receptor set was obtained from a man aged 45 to 65 with active COVID-19.

The rearrangement links TRBV27 to TRBJ1-4; D remains ambiguous. Per germline, CDR1 MNHEY and CDR2 SMNVEV (reference sequence). V lost 0 bases and J 4 bases, leaving 6 bases between the germline ends. This CDR3 is 14 amino acids long. CDR3 protein: CASSLSLNNEKLFF. DNA of the CDR3: TGTGCCAGCAGTTTATCATTAAATAATGAAAAACTGTTTTTT. The full variable domain, with the rest looked up from reference TRBV27 and TRBJ1-4, is EAQVTQNPRYLITVTGKKLTVTCSQNMNHEYMSWYRQDPGLGLRQIYYSMNVEVTDKGDVPEGYKVSRKEKRNFPLILESPSPNQTSLYFCASSLSLNNEKLFFGSGTQLSVL.

This clone was counted once. V usage is TRBV6-6 and J usage is TRBJ1-3; perhaps TRBD1 as D (5 bases). Germline CDR1 MNHNY, CDR2 SVGAGI (reference sequence). The CDR3 runs 16 residues. V was cut by 4 bases and J by 0 bases, with 13 bases left in between. The CDR3 reads CASSSRNQGSGNTIYF. CDR3 sequence (DNA): TGTGCCAGCAGTTCCCGCAATCAGGGCTCTGGAAACACCATATATTTT.

The chain links TRBV19 to TRBJ2-2; 8 bases are shared with TRBD2. Trimming at V came to 6 bases and at J to 2 bases, leaving 2 bases not matched to a gene. CDR3 size: 14 residues. Germline assignment: CDR1 LNHDA and CDR2 SQIVND (reference sequence). The CDR3 DNA reads as TGTGCCAGTAGCGGACTAGCTAACACCGGGGAGCTGTTTTTT. Its protein is CASSGLANTGELFF.

This rearrangement joins TRBV11-3 to TRBJ2-1; TRBD2 matches 11 bases. CDR3 length: 15 amino acids. Germline V gene sequence: CDR1 SGHNT, CDR2 YENEEA. The J segment lost 9 bases and the V segment lost 4 bases, leaving 8 bases of the junction unmatched. The CDR3 nucleotides read TGTGCCAGCAGCTCGACTAGCGGGATGGTCGGTGAGCAGTTCTTC. Translation: CASSSTSGMVGEQFF.

The rearrangement uses TRBV5-6 and TRBJ2-5, with 10 bases that match TRBD2. The J segment lost 4 bases and the V segment lost 1 base, leaving 10 bases of the junction unmatched. The CDR3 contains 17 residues. Germline lookup yields CDR1 SGHDT and CDR2 YYEEEE. Written as DNA, the CDR3 is TGTGCCAGCAGCTTGTGGGCTAGCGGGAGCAGGAGAGAGACCCAGTACTTC. Protein product: CASSLWASGSRRETQYF.

V and J are TRBV7-9 and TRBJ1-2; 8 bases line up with TRBD1. Germline CDR1 and CDR2: SEHNR and FQNEAQ (reference sequence). The CDR3 runs 15 residues. V shed 1 base, J shed 4 bases, and the junction held 5 bases outside the gene matches. The CDR3 here is CASSLVGQGSYGYTF. CDR3 DNA: TGTGCCAGCAGCTTAGTCGGACAGGGTTCCTATGGCTACACCTTC.

The V and J genes are TRBV19 and TRBJ2-3; D perhaps matches TRBD2 (5 bases). CDR1 is LNHDA, CDR2 SQIVND, per germline (reference sequence). Trimming cost V 6 bases and J 4 bases, with 14 bases left between them. The CDR3 runs 14 residues. In nucleotides, the CDR3 is TGTGCCAGTAGAGCCCCGGACTTGTCAGATACGCAGTATTTT. It is translated as CASRAPDLSDTQYF.

The chain has TRBV7-2 and TRBJ2-6, with D tentatively TRBD2 (6 bases). Germline values: CDR1 SGHTA, CDR2 FQGNSA. The V end lost 5 bases, the J end lost 4 bases, and 12 bases lay between the germline ends. The CDR3 is made up of 15 amino acids. The CDR3 DNA sequence: TGTGCCAGCAGCGAGGGTGGAGGGGGGGCCAACGTCCTGACTTTC. Its protein product is CASSEGGGGANVLTF.

The chain couples TRBV7-7 to TRBJ2-5; maybe TRBD2 (6 bases). Trimming cost V 5 bases and J 1 base, with 11 bases left between them. The CDR3 has 14 amino acids. Germline V gene data show CDR1 as SSHAT and CDR2 as FNYEAQ (reference sequence). The CDR3 loop is CASSRSGTQETQYF. The DNA for the CDR3 is TGTGCCAGCAGCCGTAGCGGAACCCAAGAGACCCAGTACTTC.

The chain employs TRBV6-5 and TRBJ2-3; TRBD2 matches at 8 bases. CDR1 and CDR2 (germline): MNHEY, SVGAGI. The CDR3 has 16 residues. J was trimmed by 2 bases and V by 2 bases; bases with no gene match: 6. CDR3 protein: CASSYVAGPPTDTQYF. The CDR3 DNA reads TGTGCCAGCAGTTACGTAGCGGGGCCGCCCACAGATACGCAGTATTTT.

The genes are TRBV7-3 and TRBJ2-2; 15 positions agree with TRBD2. The germline V gene encodes CDR1 SGHTA and CDR2 FQGTGA. Trimming took 5 bases from V and 7 from J; bases not matched to a gene: 5. The CDR3 is made up of 16 amino acids. The CDR3 loop is CASSPPGLAGGGELFF. CDR3 DNA sequence: TGTGCCAGCAGCCCCCCGGGACTAGCGGGGGGCGGGGAGCTGTTTTTT.

This chain links TRBV6-5 with TRBJ1-1; possible D gene TRBD1, 5 bases. V lost 3 bases and J 7 bases, leaving 9 bases between the germline ends. CDR1 is MNHEY, CDR2 SVGAGI, per germline. CDR3 length: 12 residues. The CDR3 DNA follows: TGTGCCAGCAGTTATTCCGGGGGTGAAGCTTTCTTT. Its protein is CASSYSGGEAFF.

This chain connects TRBV6-2 or TRBV6-3 to TRBJ1-2; D gene uncertain. Deletions cut 2 bases from V and 4 bases from J, with 5 bases between. The CDR3 contains 12 residues. From germline, CDR1 is MNHEY and CDR2 SVGEGT. CDR3 DNA: TGTGCCAGCAGTTACCTCGGCTATGGCTACACCTTC. As protein: CASSYLGYGYTF.

The V gene is TRBV10-3, the J gene TRBJ2-1; perhaps TRBD1 as D (5 bases). This CDR3 is 16 amino acids long. Germline values: CDR1 ENHRY, CDR2 SYGVKD. V was cut by 3 bases and J by 9 bases, with 21 bases left in between. The CDR3, as DNA: TGTGCCATCAGTGAAACAGCCCTTGCAAAAACAGGTGAGCAGTTCTTC. Translating gives CAISETALAKTGEQFF.